The subject of this entry is one T cell receptor beta chain. J gave up 5 bases and V 0 bases, and 7 bases lay outside the gene matches. This CDR3 comprises 16 residues. Looked up from germline, CDR1 is MNHNS and CDR2 is SASEGT. This record comes from a study of tumor-infiltrating lymphocytes in oesophageal squamous cell carcinoma. TCRdb reprocessed the PCR reads via MiXCR and lists one record per CDR3 protein. Among more than 10,000 distinct CDR3 sequences listed, about half were seen once. This TCR was recovered from a male donor with esophageal squamous cell carcinoma. Sample: normal esophageal tissue next to the tumor. The chain recombines TRBV6-1 with TRBJ2-3, with 8 bases fitting TRBD1. The CDR3: CASSEAVDRAVDTQYF. In DNA form, the CDR3 reads TGTGCCAGCAGTGAAGCTGTGGACAGGGCGGTAGATACGCAGTATTTT.